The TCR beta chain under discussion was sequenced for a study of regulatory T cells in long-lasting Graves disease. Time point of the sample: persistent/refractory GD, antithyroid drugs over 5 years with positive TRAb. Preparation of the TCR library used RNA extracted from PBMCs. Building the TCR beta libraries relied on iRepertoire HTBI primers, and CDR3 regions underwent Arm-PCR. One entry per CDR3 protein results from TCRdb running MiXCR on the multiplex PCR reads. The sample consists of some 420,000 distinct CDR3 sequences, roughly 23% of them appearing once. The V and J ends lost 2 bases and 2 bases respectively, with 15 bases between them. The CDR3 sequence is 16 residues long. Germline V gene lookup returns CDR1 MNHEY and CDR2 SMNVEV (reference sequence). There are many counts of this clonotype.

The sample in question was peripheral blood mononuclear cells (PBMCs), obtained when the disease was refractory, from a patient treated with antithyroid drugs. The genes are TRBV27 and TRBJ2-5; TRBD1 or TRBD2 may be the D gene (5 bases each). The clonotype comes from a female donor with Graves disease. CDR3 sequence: CASSLTNSGAQETQYF. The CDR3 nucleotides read TGTGCCAGCAGTTTAACAAACTCCGGGGCACAAGAGACCCAGTACTTC.